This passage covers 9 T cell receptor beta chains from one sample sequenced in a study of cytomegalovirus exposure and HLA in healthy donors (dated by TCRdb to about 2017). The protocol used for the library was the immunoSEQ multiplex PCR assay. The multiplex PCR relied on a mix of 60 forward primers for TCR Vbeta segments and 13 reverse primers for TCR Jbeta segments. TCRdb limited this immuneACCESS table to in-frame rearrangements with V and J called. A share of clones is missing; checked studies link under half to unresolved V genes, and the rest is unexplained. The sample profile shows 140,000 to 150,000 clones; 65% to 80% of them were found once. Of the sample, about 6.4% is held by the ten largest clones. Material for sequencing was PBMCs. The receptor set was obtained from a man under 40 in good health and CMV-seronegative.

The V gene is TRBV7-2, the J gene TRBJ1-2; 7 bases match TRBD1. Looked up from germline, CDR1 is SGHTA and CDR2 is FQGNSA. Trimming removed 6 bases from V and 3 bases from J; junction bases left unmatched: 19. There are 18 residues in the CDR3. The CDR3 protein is CASRTSIYWTGEDYGYTF. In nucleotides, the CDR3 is TGTGCCAGCAGAACTTCAATCTATTGGACAGGCGAAGACTATGGCTACACCTTC.

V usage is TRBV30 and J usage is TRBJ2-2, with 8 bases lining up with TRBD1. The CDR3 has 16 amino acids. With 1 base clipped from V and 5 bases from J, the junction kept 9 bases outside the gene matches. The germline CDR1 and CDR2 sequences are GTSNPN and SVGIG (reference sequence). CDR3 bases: TGTGCCTGGAGTGGGTCCGGGACAGGTCTTACCGGGGAGCTGTTTTTT. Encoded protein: CAWSGSGTGLTGELFF. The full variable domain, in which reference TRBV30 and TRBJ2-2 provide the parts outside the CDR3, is SQTIHQWPATLVQPVGSPLSLECTVEGTSNPNLYWYRQAAGRGLQLLFYSVGIGQISSEVPQNLSASRPQDRQFILSSKKLLLSDSGFYLCAWSGSGTGLTGELFFGEGSRLTVL.

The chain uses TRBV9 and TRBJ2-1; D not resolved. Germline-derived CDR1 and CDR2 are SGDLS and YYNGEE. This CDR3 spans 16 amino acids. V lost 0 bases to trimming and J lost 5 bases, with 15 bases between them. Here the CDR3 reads CASSVGLWLVDNEQFF. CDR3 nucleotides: TGTGCCAGCAGCGTAGGCCTGTGGCTGGTTGACAATGAGCAGTTCTTC.

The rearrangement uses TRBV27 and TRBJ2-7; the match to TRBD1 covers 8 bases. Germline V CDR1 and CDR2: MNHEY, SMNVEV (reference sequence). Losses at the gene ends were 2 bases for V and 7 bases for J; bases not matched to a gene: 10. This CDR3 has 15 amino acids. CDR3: CASSLVSGQGWEQYF. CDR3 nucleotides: TGTGCCAGCAGTTTAGTTTCCGGACAGGGCTGGGAGCAGTACTTC.

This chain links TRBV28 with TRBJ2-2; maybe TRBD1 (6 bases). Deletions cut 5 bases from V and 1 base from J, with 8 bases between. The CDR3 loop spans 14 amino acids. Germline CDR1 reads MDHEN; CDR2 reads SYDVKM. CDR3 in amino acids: CASSPTGNTGELFF. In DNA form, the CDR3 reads TGTGCCAGCAGTCCGACAGGGAACACCGGGGAGCTGTTTTTT. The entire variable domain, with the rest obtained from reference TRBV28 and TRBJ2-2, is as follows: DVKVTQSSRYLVKRTGEKVFLECVQDMDHENMFWYRQDPGLGLRLIYFSYDVKMKEKGDIPEGYSVSREKKERFSLILESASTNQTSMYLCASSPTGNTGELFFGEGSRLTVL.

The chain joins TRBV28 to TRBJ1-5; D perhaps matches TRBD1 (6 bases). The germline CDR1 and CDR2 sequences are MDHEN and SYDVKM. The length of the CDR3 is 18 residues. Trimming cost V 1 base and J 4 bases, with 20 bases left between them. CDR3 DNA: TGTGCCAGCAGTTTATCCGCTAGGAAACAGGGTGGAAATCAGCCCCAGCATTTT. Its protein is CASSLSARKQGGNQPQHF. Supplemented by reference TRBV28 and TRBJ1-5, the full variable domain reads DVKVTQSSRYLVKRTGEKVFLECVQDMDHENMFWYRQDPGLGLRLIYFSYDVKMKEKGDIPEGYSVSREKKERFSLILESASTNQTSMYLCASSLSARKQGGNQPQHFGDGTRLSIL.

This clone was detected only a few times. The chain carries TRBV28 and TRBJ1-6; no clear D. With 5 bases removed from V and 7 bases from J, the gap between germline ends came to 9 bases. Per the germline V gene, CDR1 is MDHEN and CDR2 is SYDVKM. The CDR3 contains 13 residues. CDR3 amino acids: CASSPLANSPLHF. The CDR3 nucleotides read TGTGCCAGCAGTCCTCTAGCCAATTCACCCCTCCACTTT.

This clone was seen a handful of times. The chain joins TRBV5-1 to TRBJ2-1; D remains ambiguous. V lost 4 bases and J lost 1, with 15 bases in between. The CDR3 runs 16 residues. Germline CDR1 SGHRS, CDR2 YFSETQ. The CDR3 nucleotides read TGCGCCAGCAGCGGTACCTTAGCACTATCCTACAATGAGCAGTTCTTC. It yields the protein CASSGTLALSYNEQFF.

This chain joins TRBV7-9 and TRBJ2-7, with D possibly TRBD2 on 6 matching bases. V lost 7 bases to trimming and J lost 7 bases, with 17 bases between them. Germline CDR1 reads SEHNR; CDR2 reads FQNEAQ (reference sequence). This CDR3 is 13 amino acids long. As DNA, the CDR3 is TGTGCCAGCACTCATGTATCGGGGAGGGAGCAGTACTTC. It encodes CASTHVSGREQYF. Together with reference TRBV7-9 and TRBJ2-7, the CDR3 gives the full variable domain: DTGVSQNPRHKITKRGQNVTFRCDPISEHNRLYWYRQTLGQGPEFLTYFQNEAQLEKSRLLSDRFSAERPKGSFSTLEIQRTEQGDSAMYLCASTHVSGREQYFGPGTRLTVT.